This T cell receptor (beta chain) was captured in a study of T-cell reconstitution after alpha-beta-depleted transplantation in children. J was trimmed by 5 bases and V by 5 bases; bases with no gene match: 11. CDR1 and CDR2 (germline): SEHNR, FQNEAQ (reference sequence). The length of the CDR3 is 16 residues. Unique molecular identifiers were incorporated when the TCRbeta library was constructed. MiXCR was run by TCRdb on the PCR reads, yielding one entry per CDR3 protein. The data contain about 600,000 distinct CDR3 sequences, over 9.5% of them singletons. The receptor was isolated from a human donor who donated a stem cell graft to a child with acute myeloid leukemia. The material sequenced was PBMCs from the stem cell graft donor, taken from the stem cell graft. V usage is TRBV7-9 and J usage is TRBJ2-4, with 8 nucleotides matching TRBD2. CDR3 region: CASSGWTPGRENIQYF. CDR3 bases: TGTGCCAGCAGCGGATGGACTCCCGGGAGGGAAAACATTCAGTACTTC.